The 21 T cell receptor beta chains below come from one sample, sequenced in a study of blood T cell repertoires in COVID-19. The repertoire was sequenced with immunoSEQ multiplex PCR; TCRdb's copy has only in-frame clones and lacks some. The data hold around 120,000 clones, with around nine tenths observed a single time. Sequenced: peripheral blood. The receptors were gathered from a human donor with active COVID-19. The donor label of this sample is uncertain.

This clone turned up a few times. The same CDR3 arises from other DNA sequences in this sample as well. This sequence joins TRBV28 and TRBJ1-2, with 7 bases lining up with TRBD1. V was pared by 8 bases and J by 2 bases, with 2 bases of the junction left unmatched. This CDR3 is built from 12 residues. Germline values: CDR1 MDHEN, CDR2 SYDVKM. CDR3 loop: CASLQGNYGYTF. DNA for the CDR3: TGTGCCAGCCTACAGGGGAACTATGGCTACACCTTC.

This chain links TRBV4-3 with TRBJ1-4, with a tentative D call TRBD1 (6 bases). Germline assignment: CDR1 LGHNA and CDR2 YSLEER. V was clipped by 3 bases and J by 7 bases, with 12 bases between them. CDR3 length equals 14 residues. CDR3 in DNA: TGCGCCAGCAGCCAGCAGGGGTACGCTGAAAAACTGTTTTTT. Protein product: CASSQQGYAEKLFF.

This clone was counted many times. CDR3 region: CASSLGAQGYQPQHF. The CDR3 DNA reads TGTGCCAGCAGCTTAGGGGCCCAGGGTTATCAGCCCCAGCATTTT. This chain uses TRBV7-2 with TRBJ1-5; tentatively, D is TRBD1 (5 bases). The germline gives CDR1 SGHTA, CDR2 FQGNSA. V lost 1 base, J lost 5 bases, and 12 bases lay in between. The CDR3 sequence is 15 residues long.

The CDR3 protein is CASSFQARERSPLHF. The CDR3, as DNA: TGTGCCAGCAGCTTTCAGGCCAGGGAAAGATCACCCCTCCACTTT. The V and J genes are TRBV7-9 and TRBJ1-6; D is possibly TRBD1 (5 bases). Germline V CDR1 and CDR2: SEHNR, FQNEAQ (reference sequence). CDR3 length: 15 amino acids. V gave up 3 bases and J gave up 10 bases, with 16 bases separating them.

The chain employs TRBV6-5 and TRBJ2-7; 8 bases line up with TRBD1. CDR1 is MNHEY, CDR2 SVGAGI, per germline. Trimming cost V 6 bases and J 1 base; bases outside gene matches: 5. The CDR3 runs to 14 residues. The CDR3 sequence is CASRRGQGSYEQYF. CDR3 sequence (DNA): TGTGCCAGCAGGAGAGGACAGGGTTCCTACGAGCAGTACTTC.

The rearrangement links TRBV10-3 to TRBJ2-7; 12 bases match TRBD1. CDR1 and CDR2 from the germline V gene are ENHRY and SYGVKD. V trimming: 6 bases; J trimming: 4 bases; junction bases outside the gene matches: 10. CDR3 length: 16 residues. The CDR3 protein is CAISLKSGQGAYEQYF. The CDR3 region has the DNA TGTGCCATCAGCCTCAAGTCGGGACAGGGGGCTTACGAGCAGTACTTC.

This chain connects TRBV6-5 to TRBJ1-5; 9 bases map to TRBD1. Trimming removed 5 bases from V and 2 bases from J; junction bases left unmatched: 1. The CDR3 totals 14 residues. Germline CDR1 MNHEY, CDR2 SVGAGI. CDR3 in amino acids: CASSRQGGNQPQHF. The DNA of the CDR3 is TGTGCCAGCAGTCGACAGGGGGGCAATCAGCCCCAGCATTTT.

This chain connects TRBV10-3 to TRBJ2-7; 12 bases align to TRBD1. This CDR3 comprises 16 residues. The junction had 6 bases not matched to a gene; V was cut back by 4 bases and J by 2 bases. Germline V gene sequence: CDR1 ENHRY, CDR2 SYGVKD. CDR3 region: CAISAGTGGATYEQYF. As DNA, the CDR3 is TGTGCCATCAGTGCGGGGACAGGGGGCGCAACCTACGAGCAGTACTTC.

This clone has a handful of counts. The chain carries TRBV30 and TRBJ1-1; possible D gene TRBD1, 6 bases. Trimming removed 4 bases from V and 0 bases from J, with 15 bases in between. The CDR3 contains 15 residues. The germline gives CDR1 GTSNPN, CDR2 SVGIG (reference sequence). DNA of the CDR3: TGTGCCTGGACGTCAGGGGCCGGGGTGAACACTGAAGCTTTCTTT. This sequence encodes CAWTSGAGVNTEAFF.

The chain carries TRBV5-1 and TRBJ1-4; D is possibly TRBD1 (6 bases). The germline V gene encodes CDR1 SGHRS and CDR2 YFSETQ. V lost 5 bases to trimming and J lost 0 bases, with 11 bases between them. The CDR3 is made up of 15 amino acids. This CDR3 is CASRLGGSTNEKLFF. As DNA, the CDR3 is TGCGCCAGCAGACTAGGGGGTTCAACTAATGAAAAACTGTTTTTT.

The rearrangement uses TRBV18 and TRBJ1-1, with D possibly TRBD1 on 6 matching bases. Germline values: CDR1 KGHSH, CDR2 LQKENI. The CDR3 runs to 15 residues. Deletions cut 5 bases from V and 6 bases from J, with 19 bases between. CDR3 amino acids: CASSGLGTYDAEAFF. The CDR3 DNA follows: TGTGCCAGCTCAGGCCTCGGGACATATGATGCTGAAGCTTTCTTT.

The chain combines TRBV15 with TRBJ2-7; TRBD1 agrees at 7 bases. The germline gives CDR1 LNHNV, CDR2 YYDKDF (reference sequence). J lost 2 bases, V lost 5 bases, and 6 bases had no gene match. The CDR3 runs 14 residues. The CDR3 sequence: CATSPHGTAYEQYF. CDR3 in DNA: TGTGCCACCAGCCCCCACGGGACAGCCTACGAGCAGTACTTC.

This clone was counted once. The chain joins TRBV7-6 to TRBJ1-6; D is perhaps TRBD1 (5 bases). CDR1 and CDR2 (germline): SGHVS, FNYEAQ. The CDR3 extends over 19 amino acids. Trimming took off 0 bases at V and 5 bases at J, with 20 bases between the two ends. CDR3 in DNA: TGTGCCAGCAGCTTAGCCGTGGGCATTACAGGATTCAATAATTCACCCCTCCACTTT. Protein: CASSLAVGITGFNNSPLHF.

The J gene is TRBJ2-3, the V gene TRBV20-1; maybe TRBD2 (7 bases). Per germline, CDR1 DFQATT and CDR2 SNEGSKA (reference sequence). The CDR3 has 15 amino acids. V was cut by 3 bases and J by 3 bases, with 16 bases left in between. The CDR3 DNA sequence: TGCAGTGCTAGTTACGCGGGGGCCGAGACAGATACGCAGTATTTT. Amino acid sequence: CSASYAGAETDTQYF.

The rearrangement joins TRBV7-9 to TRBJ1-3, with D tentatively TRBD1 (5 bases). The CDR3 totals 18 residues. CDR1 is SEHNR, CDR2 FQNEAQ, per germline (reference sequence). V shed 5 bases and J shed 0 bases, with 20 bases lying between them. The CDR3 bases are TGTGCCAGCAGCACCGAATTGTCGACAGCGTACTCTGGAAACACCATATATTTT. Translating it yields CASSTELSTAYSGNTIYF.

The chain joins TRBV5-6 to TRBJ2-7, with a tentative D call TRBD2 (6 bases). Germline values: CDR1 SGHDT, CDR2 YYEEEE. Between the trimmed V and J ends, which lost 1 base and 2 bases, there was a span of 10 bases. The CDR3 has 14 residues. The CDR3: CASSLMRGTYEQYF. The CDR3 coding sequence is TGTGCCAGCAGCTTGATGCGGGGTACCTACGAGCAGTACTTC.

The chain combines TRBV27 with TRBJ2-7; the match to TRBD1 covers 8 bases. The CDR3 has 15 residues. Germline CDR1 reads MNHEY; CDR2 reads SMNVEV (reference sequence). With 2 bases clipped from V and 1 base from J, the junction kept 4 bases outside the gene matches. This chain's CDR3 is CASSLVDRVSYEQYF. The CDR3 DNA reads TGTGCCAGCAGTTTAGTGGACAGGGTATCCTACGAGCAGTACTTC.

In its sample, this clone was seen a few times. V gene TRBV7-8 combines with J gene TRBJ1-3; D not certain. The length of the CDR3 is 15 residues. Germline CDR1 SGHVS, CDR2 FQNEAQ. V lost 3 bases, J lost 4 bases, and 13 bases lay in between. The CDR3 sequence: CASSFGEVAGNTIYF. The CDR3 nucleotides are TGTGCCAGCAGCTTCGGGGAAGTGGCAGGAAACACCATATATTTT.

V and J are TRBV5-1 and TRBJ2-1; D unresolved. The CDR3 has 13 residues. Germline CDR1 is SGHRS and CDR2 is YFSETQ. V was clipped by 2 bases and J by 7 bases, with 10 bases between them. The DNA of the CDR3 is TGCGCCAGCAGCTTCCACAGTATTAATGAGCAGTTCTTC. Its protein product is CASSFHSINEQFF.

The chain carries TRBV4-3 and TRBJ2-7; 11 bases align to TRBD2. V was pared by 4 bases and J by 3 bases, with 5 bases of the junction left unmatched. CDR1 and CDR2 (germline): LGHNA, YSLEER. The CDR3 runs 15 residues. The CDR3 DNA reads TGCGCCAGCAGCCCCGGGACTAGCGGTATCTACGAGCAGTACTTC. Translating gives CASSPGTSGIYEQYF.

The chain couples TRBV6-2 or TRBV6-3 to TRBJ2-5; possible D gene TRBD1, 6 bases. CDR3 length equals 13 residues. The V end lost 6 bases, the J end lost 5 bases, and 13 bases lay between the germline ends. The germline CDR1 and CDR2 sequences are MNHEY and SVGEGT. CDR3 coding DNA: TGTGCCAGCAGCCCACAGGGACGCGAGACCCAGTACTTC. The encoded protein is CASSPQGRETQYF.